Listed below are T cell receptor beta chains from one sample, sequenced in a study of graft-versus-host responses after intestinal transplantation. Method: immunoSEQ multiplex PCR; TCRdb's copy keeps in-frame clones and lacks some. The profile shows about 9,600 clones, less than 90% of them singletons. The specimen comprised ileum tissue, sampled around 740 days after intestinal transplantation. The receptors come from a human patient who received an intestinal transplant, so some T cells may come from the graft donor. Both conserved end residues are part of each CDR3. D genes are given only for firm matches. Clone sizes are given selectively: once, few, many, or a class where the clone is expanded.

j_gene | abundance | d_gene | v_gene | CDR3aa | CDR3nt
TRBJ2-3 | - | - | TRBV14 | CASSPMDGADTQYF | TGTGCCAGCAGCCCGATGGACGGGGCAGATACGCAGTATTTT
TRBJ1-1 | - | - | TRBV10-2 | CASSEFPLMNTEAFF | TGCGCCAGCAGTGAGTTTCCTCTCATGAACACTGAAGCTTTCTTT
TRBJ2-7 | once | - | TRBV11-2 | CASSPSGNSYEQYF | TGTGCCAGCAGCCCCTCAGGGAATTCCTACGAGCAGTACTTC
TRBJ2-3 | - | - | TRBV7-7 | CASSLDSLGAQYF | TGTGCCAGCAGCTTAGACTCCCTTGGGGCGCAGTATTTT
TRBJ2-6 | - | TRBD1 | TRBV29-1 | CSVLQGVANVLTF | TGCAGCGTCTTACAGGGGGTAGCCAACGTCCTGACTTTC
TRBJ2-2 | - | - | TRBV28 | CASSLPSLTGELFF | TGTGCCAGCAGTTTACCTAGCCTGACCGGGGAGCTGTTTTTT
TRBJ2-5 | - | - | TRBV5-6 | CASSSVVGGEGETQYF | TGTGCCAGCAGCTCCGTGGTTGGCGGAGAAGGGGAGACCCAGTACTTC
TRBJ1-2 | - | TRBD1 | TRBV28 | CASWDREGGYTF | TGTGCCAGCTGGGACAGGGAGGGTGGCTACACCTTC
TRBJ2-7 | once | - | TRBV10-2 | CASSKGNSIYEQYF | TGCGCCAGCAGTAAGGGGAATAGCATCTACGAGCAGTACTTC
TRBJ2-1 | - | - | TRBV7-2 | CASSLLGGYNEQFF | TGTGCCAGCAGCTTACTTGGCGGATACAATGAGCAGTTCTTC
TRBJ2-3 | - | TRBD2 | TRBV18 | CASSPDGGVAGVGSQYF | TGTGCCAGCTCACCCGACGGAGGGGTAGCGGGAGTCGGATCGCAGTATTTT
TRBJ1-3 | - | - | TRBV5-1 | CASSLVGALSGNTIYF | TGCGCCAGCAGCTTGGTTGGTGCCCTCTCTGGAAACACCATATATTTT
TRBJ2-1 | - | TRBD2 | TRBV6-5 | CASSTPTSGRNEQFF | TGTGCCAGCAGCACGCCGACTAGCGGGAGAAATGAGCAGTTCTTC
TRBJ2-2 | once | - | TRBV11-2 | CASSPRGWDTGELFF | TGTGCCAGCAGCCCCAGGGGATGGGACACCGGGGAGCTGTTTTTT
TRBJ1-2 | - | - | TRBV11-2 | CASSPWDSSGLVANYGYTF | TGTGCCAGCAGCCCTTGGGACTCTTCGGGTTTAGTAGCTAACTATGGCTACACCTTC
TRBJ2-1 | - | - | TRBV5-4 | CASSQGLAPYNEQFF | TGTGCCAGCAGCCAAGGACTCGCCCCCTACAATGAGCAGTTCTTC
TRBJ2-1 | once | TRBD1 | TRBV5-4 | CASSLGGQPAYNEQFF | TGTGCCAGCAGCTTGGGGGGACAGCCAGCGTACAATGAGCAGTTCTTC
TRBJ2-7 | - | - | TRBV29-1 | CSVAQGGARPYEQYF | TGCAGCGTTGCCCAGGGCGGAGCCCGACCTTACGAGCAGTACTTC
TRBJ1-2 | - | - | TRBV2 | CASSARLVDYGYTF | TGTGCCAGCAGTGCTAGACTGGTTGACTATGGCTACACCTTC
TRBJ1-5 | - | - | TRBV5-5 | CASSSPRDTEGSNQPQHF | TGTGCCAGCAGCTCCCCCCGGGACACCGAAGGTAGCAATCAGCCCCAGCATTTT
TRBJ2-2 | - | TRBD2 | TRBV2 | CASRKLTSGTSAGELFF | TGTGCCAGCAGAAAACTGACTAGCGGGACCTCAGCCGGGGAGCTGTTTTTT
TRBJ1-3 | - | - | TRBV5-1 | CASSLAGTASGNTIYF | TGCGCCAGCAGCTTGGCAGGTACTGCTTCTGGAAACACCATATATTTT
TRBJ2-7 | - | - | TRBV11-1 | CASSLVLGYEQYF | TGTGCCAGCAGCTTAGTATTGGGGTACGAGCAGTACTTC
TRBJ2-1 | - | - | TRBV15 | CATSREVGEQFF | TGTGCCACCAGCAGAGAGGTGGGTGAGCAGTTCTTC
TRBJ1-4 | - | - | TRBV27 | CASSGTGWGEKLFF | TGTGCCAGCAGTGGAACAGGGTGGGGGGAAAAACTGTTTTTT
TRBJ2-7 | - | - | TRBV9 | CASSEGGVGSYEQYF | TGTGCCAGCAGCGAAGGAGGGGTAGGCTCCTACGAGCAGTACTTC
TRBJ2-3 | - | - | TRBV29-1 | CSVEGTEVSTDTQYF | TGCAGCGTTGAAGGGACAGAAGTAAGCACAGATACGCAGTATTTT
TRBJ2-3 | - | TRBD1 | TRBV5-1 | CASSLSPGQTSTDTQYF | TGCGCCAGCAGCCTGAGTCCGGGACAGACTAGCACAGATACGCAGTATTTT
TRBJ2-5 | few | - | TRBV11-3 | CASSLITGETQYF | TGTGCCAGCAGCTTAATAACCGGAGAGACCCAGTACTTC
TRBJ1-1 | - | TRBD1 | TRBV5-4 | CATSRQGRAEAFF | TGTGCCACCAGCCGACAGGGACGCGCTGAAGCTTTCTTT
TRBJ2-7 | - | TRBD2 | TRBV7-9 | CASSPGTSTSREQYF | TGTGCCAGCAGCCCTGGGACTAGCACCTCTCGGGAGCAGTACTTC
TRBJ2-5 | few | TRBD1 | TRBV14 | CASSQGTGGETQYF | TGTGCCAGCAGCCAAGGGACAGGGGGAGAGACCCAGTACTTC
TRBJ2-5 | - | TRBD2 | TRBV5-5 | CASSLRLAGVQETQYF | TGTGCCAGCAGCCTCCGACTAGCGGGGGTTCAAGAGACCCAGTACTTC
TRBJ1-2 | - | - | TRBV7-5 | CASSGNTYYGYTF | TGTGCCAGCAGCGGTAACACCTACTATGGCTACACCTTC
TRBJ2-2 | - | - | TRBV5-5 | CASSLPLLSNTGELFF | TGTGCCAGCAGCTTGCCCCTTTTATCGAACACCGGGGAGCTGTTTTTT
TRBJ2-2 | - | - | TRBV27 | CASSLVGDTGELFF | TGTGCCAGCAGTCTCGTTGGTGACACCGGGGAGCTGTTTTTT
TRBJ2-5 | - | TRBD1 | TRBV5-1 | CASSSPQGARETQYF | TGCGCCAGCAGCTCTCCTCAGGGGGCGCGAGAGACCCAGTACTTC
TRBJ2-7 | - | TRBD2 | TRBV28 | CASRNSGNSYEQYF | TGTGCCAGCAGGAATAGCGGGAACTCCTACGAGCAGTACTTC
TRBJ2-7 | once | TRBD2 | TRBV18 | CASSPPGLAVYEQYF | TGTGCCAGCTCACCACCCGGGCTAGCGGTCTACGAGCAGTACTTC
TRBJ2-7 | - | - | TRBV6-1 | CASNQDRLTNRQYF | TGTGCCAGCAACCAAGACAGGCTCACCAACAGGCAGTACTTC
TRBJ1-5 | - | TRBD1 | TRBV6-1 | CASSERDRGDQPQHF | TGTGCCAGCAGTGAAAGGGACAGGGGCGATCAGCCCCAGCATTTT
TRBJ2-7 | - | - | TRBV10-1 | CASSESWTPLKYVLYEQYF | TGCGCCAGCAGTGAGTCTTGGACCCCGCTAAAATACGTCCTTTACGAGCAGTACTTC
TRBJ2-1 | few | TRBD1 | TRBV10-1 | CASPRGGQGGFNEQFF | TGCGCCAGCCCACGTGGGGGACAGGGAGGCTTCAATGAGCAGTTCTTC
TRBJ1-1 | - | - | TRBV5-1 | CASSLDYGTEAFF | TGCGCCAGCAGCTTGGATTACGGGACTGAAGCTTTCTTT
TRBJ2-3 | - | - | TRBV7-3 | CASSPRGADLNTQYF | TGTGCCAGCAGCCCACGGGGAGCGGACTTAAATACGCAGTATTTT
TRBJ1-1 | - | - | TRBV7-7 | CASSLDYNTEAFF | TGTGCCAGCAGCTTAGATTATAACACTGAAGCTTTCTTT
TRBJ1-5 | - | - | TRBV4-1 | CASSQVAGLSNQPQHF | TGCGCCAGCAGCCAAGTGGCAGGGTTAAGCAATCAGCCCCAGCATTTT
TRBJ2-5 | - | - | TRBV6-6 | CASSGGTAIQETQYF | TGTGCCAGCAGCGGCGGGACTGCTATACAAGAGACCCAGTACTTC
TRBJ1-1 | - | - | TRBV7-9 | CASSVADSSTEAFF | TGTGCCAGCAGCGTCGCTGACAGTTCCACTGAAGCTTTCTTT
TRBJ2-6 | once | - | TRBV2 | CASSEQGLRSSGANVLTF | TGTGCCAGCAGTGAGCAGGGGCTGCGAAGCTCTGGGGCCAACGTCCTGACTTTC
TRBJ1-4 | - | - | TRBV30 | CAWSGGGREREKLFF | TGTGCCTGGAGTGGGGGTGGGCGTGAGAGGGAAAAACTGTTTTTT
TRBJ1-5 | once | - | TRBV28 | CASRTYSDSPLNQPQHF | TGTGCCAGCAGGACCTACTCCGACAGCCCCCTTAATCAGCCCCAGCATTTT
TRBJ2-3 | once | - | TRBV10-3 | CAISETGGLSDTQYF | TGTGCCATCAGTGAGACAGGTGGGCTTTCAGATACGCAGTATTTT
TRBJ1-6 | - | - | TRBV5-5 | CASSLDRIPNSPLHF | TGTGCCAGCAGCTTGGACAGGATTCCTAATTCACCCCTCCACTTT